This T cell receptor beta chain emerged from a study of vaccination effects on CD4 cells after COVID-19. Study-wide background: Post-vaccine draws lagged the second dose by a median of 72 days. General study results and limits: Cross-reactivity with common cold coronaviruses was shown by only 1 of 255 vaccine-induced clones in healthy vaccinees. Clonal contraction was marked in infection- and vaccine-induced clones late after vaccination.

TCRdb's copy holds only in-frame clones and misses some; the assay was immunoSEQ multiplex PCR. The sample lists 60,000 to 90,000 clones, about 86% occurring once. ViraFEST assay sequencing came after antigen-specific CD4+ T cells were expanded with viral peptide pools. After less than 11 days in culture, the CD4+ T cells were isolated. Vaccination of participants consisted of two doses of either the BNT162b2 or mRNA-1273 vaccine. After around 2 million PBMC were placed in each well, they were cultured with about 10 IU/ml IL-2 and approximately 10 ug/ml peptides. This CDR3 spans 11 amino acids. CDR1 SNHLY and CDR2 FYNNEI come from the germline V gene. Trimming pared 5 bases from V and 6 bases from J, leaving 6 bases between. On this clone: Its antigen is not known.

The sample in question was CD4+ T cells from PBMCs cultured with HCoV-229E spike peptides, obtained after COVID-19 vaccination. The TCR comes from a human donor who received a COVID-19 vaccine. The chain employs TRBV2 and TRBJ2-3; D is ambiguous. The CDR3 bases are TGTGCCAGCAGTTCCTACGATACGCAGTATTTT. It is translated as CASSSYDTQYF.